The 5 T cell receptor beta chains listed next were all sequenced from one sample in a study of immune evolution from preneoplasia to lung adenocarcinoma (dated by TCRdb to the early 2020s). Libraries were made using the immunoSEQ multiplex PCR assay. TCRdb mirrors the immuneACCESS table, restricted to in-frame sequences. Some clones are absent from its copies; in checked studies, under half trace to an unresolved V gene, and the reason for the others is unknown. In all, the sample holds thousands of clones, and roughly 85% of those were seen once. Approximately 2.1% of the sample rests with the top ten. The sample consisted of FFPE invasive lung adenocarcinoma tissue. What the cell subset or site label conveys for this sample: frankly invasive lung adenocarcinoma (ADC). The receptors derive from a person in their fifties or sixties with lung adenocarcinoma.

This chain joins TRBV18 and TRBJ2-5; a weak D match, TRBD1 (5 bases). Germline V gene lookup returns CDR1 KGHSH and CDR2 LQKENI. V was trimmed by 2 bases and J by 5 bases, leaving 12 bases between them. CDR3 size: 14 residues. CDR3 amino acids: CASSPSRVDETQYF. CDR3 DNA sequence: TGTGCCAGCTCACCATCCAGGGTCGACGAGACCCAGTACTTC.

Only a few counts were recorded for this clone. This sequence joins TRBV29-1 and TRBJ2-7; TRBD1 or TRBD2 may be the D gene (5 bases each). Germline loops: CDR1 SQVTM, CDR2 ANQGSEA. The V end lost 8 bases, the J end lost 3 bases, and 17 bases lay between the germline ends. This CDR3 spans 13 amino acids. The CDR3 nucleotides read TGCAGCTTCCGGGACCCGAAGGACTACGAGCAGTACTTC. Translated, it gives CSFRDPKDYEQYF.

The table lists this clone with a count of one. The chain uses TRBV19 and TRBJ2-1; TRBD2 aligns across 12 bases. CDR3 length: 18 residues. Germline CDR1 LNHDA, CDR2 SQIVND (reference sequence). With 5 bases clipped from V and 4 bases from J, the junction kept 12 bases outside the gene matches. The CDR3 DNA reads TGTGCCAGTAGTCGGTCGACTAGCGGGGGCGACCCATACAATGAGCAGTTCTTC. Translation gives CASSRSTSGGDPYNEQFF. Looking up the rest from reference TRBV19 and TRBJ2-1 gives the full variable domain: DGGITQSPKYLFRKEGQNVTLSCEQNLNHDAMYWYRQDPGQGLRLIYYSQIVNDFQKGDIAEGYSVSREKKESFPLTVTSAQKNPTAFYLCASSRSTSGGDPYNEQFFGPGTRLTVL.

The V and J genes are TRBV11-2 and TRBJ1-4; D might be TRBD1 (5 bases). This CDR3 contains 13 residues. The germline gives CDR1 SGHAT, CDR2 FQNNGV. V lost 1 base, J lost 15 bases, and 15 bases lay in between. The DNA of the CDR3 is TGTGCCAGCAGCTTAGGTTTGAGAGGGGAGATGTTTTTT. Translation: CASSLGLRGEMFF.

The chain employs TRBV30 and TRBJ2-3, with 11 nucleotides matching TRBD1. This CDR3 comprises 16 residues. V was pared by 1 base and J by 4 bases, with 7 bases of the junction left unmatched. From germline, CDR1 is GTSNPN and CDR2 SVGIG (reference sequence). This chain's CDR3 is CAWSGGTGGWADTQYF. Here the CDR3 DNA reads TGTGCCTGGAGTGGGGGGACAGGGGGATGGGCAGATACGCAGTATTTT.